This TCR beta chain comes out of a study of blood T cell repertoires in COVID-19. For the study at large: Acute-phase and convalescent COVID-19 samples originated in the United States, Italy and Spain. Sample material is recorded as cDNA or gDNA derived from T cells, B-cell-depleted T cells, or PBMCs.

The CDR3 is 20 amino acids. Trimming cost V 1 base and J 2 bases; bases outside gene matches: 13. Germline values: CDR1 SGHRS, CDR2 YFSETQ. Method: immunoSEQ multiplex PCR; TCRdb's copy keeps in-frame clones and lacks some. This sample has some 320,000 clones, with roughly 85% found just once. The chain recombines TRBV5-1 with TRBJ1-6; the match to TRBD1 covers 9 bases. This clonotype was sampled from a human donor in a cohort sampled during active COVID-19. The sequencing input was peripheral blood. CDR3 nucleotides: TGCGCCAGCAGCTTGTGGGGGACAGGGTCGGGTTTAACCTATAATTCACCCCTCCACTTT. Translating gives CASSLWGTGSGLTYNSPLHF. The whole variable domain, filled in from reference TRBV5-1 and TRBJ1-6, reads KAGVTQTPRYLIKTRGQQVTLSCSPISGHRSVSWYQQTPGQGLQFLFEYFSETQRNKGNFPGRFSGRQFSNSRSEMNVSTLELGDSALYLCASSLWGTGSGLTYNSPLHFGNGTRLTVT.